The clone carrying this T cell receptor beta chain was recorded a few times. Its target is not known. These data belong to a study of human T cells and chemical hapten exposure. About the research overall: DPC (0.01%) was patch tested on the upper back and read at 6 days.

One entry per CDR3 protein results from TCRdb running MiXCR on the RACE reads. The repertoire includes 80,000 to 100,000 distinct CDR3 sequences, roughly 10% of them detected once, and around 3.3% sits in the top ten. Time point here: pre-sensitization, week 0. Stated treatment: therapeutic diphenylcyclopropenone sensitization with weekly scalp DPC. Blood collection happened ahead of applying each patch test. Germline values: CDR1 MNHEY, CDR2 SVGAGI. The V and J ends lost 6 bases and 0 bases, in that order; junction bases with no gene match: 5. The CDR3 contains 15 residues. Overall study results and limits: Donors had alopecia, so their immune response may differ from healthy people's. Once DPC sensitization occurred, TCRs above 1 in 1000 frequency showed no change.

The specimen was whole blood, collected in connection with sensitization to the hapten diphenylcyclopropenone (DPC). The chain couples TRBV6-5 to TRBJ1-3, with 7 bases identical to TRBD1. This receptor was taken from a woman between 55 and 75 years old with alopecia areata. Some clones in this sample may be carry-over from other donors' samples. The CDR3 sequence: CASSTGTASGNTIYF. The CDR3 DNA follows: TGTGCCAGCAGCACCGGGACAGCCTCTGGAAACACCATATATTTT.